This TCR beta chain was observed in a study of T cells expressing NK-cell markers (dated by TCRdb to 2020 to 2021). Regarding the study in general: Several donors provided sorted CD3+CD56+NKG2C+, CD3+CD56+NKG2C- and CD3+CD56-NKG2C+ T-cell subsets, whose TCR beta-chain repertoires were profiled. Illumina HiSeq 2000/2500, MiSeq or NextSeq was used to sequence libraries as 2 x 150 bp reads. Randomly selected healthy volunteers, three men and five women, were used as the eight sequenced donors. Seven of the eight sequenced donors were HCMV-seropositive and one was HCMV-seronegative.

HCMV serostatus was determined by detecting HCMV-specific IgG in serum with a commercial ELISA kit. Ficoll density gradient centrifugation was used to isolate peripheral blood mononuclear cells from blood. There are 14 amino acids in the CDR3, from cysteine to phenylalanine inclusive. No nucleotide data were recorded. Per the germline V gene, SNHLY is the CDR1 and FYNNEI is the CDR2. Reads for this sample came from an Illumina HiSeq 2000. 5'RACE template switching, by which a universal primer site and unique molecular identifiers were added, was used to make TCR beta cDNA libraries. Priming for cDNA synthesis came from the TCR beta constant segment, and two successive PCR amplification steps followed. In the source study's methods: Reads were demultiplexed and grouped by UMI with MIGEC, and clonotypes were assembled and quantified with MiTCR. To remove erroneous sequences, TCR cDNA sequences were retained only when supported by two or more reads. The tcR package was used for downstream repertoire analysis, and clonotypes were matched across fractions by CDR3 nucleotide sequence plus V segment. Antigen specificity was annotated against VDJdb with VDJmatch, allowing one amino acid substitution in CDR3. TCRdb reanalyzed the reads, keeping one entry per CDR3 protein sequence and omitting DNA. Here the V and J calls rest on TCRdb's processing, not on the authors' analysis. The table for this sample records hundreds of thousands of distinct CDR3 sequences. Roughly 5.2% of the sample comes from the top ten.

Points on this clonotype: Its antigen is unknown.

On the study overall, not on this receptor specifically: Those dominant clonotypes were again the most abundant among CD3+CD56-NKG2C+ cells in a few donors, at roughly 28.3-65%. It remained unclear whether the expanded NKG2C-expressing T cell clones were specific for HCMV antigens. In more than 5 donors, the dominant CD3+CD56+NKG2C+ clonotypes ranked among the top 10 CD8+ clonotypes, making up roughly 1.0-8% of CD8+ T cells.

This TCR was sampled from a man aged 18-75 years in good health. Sequenced input: blood T cells: a sorted CD56 or NKG2C T cell subset, CD4+ or CD8+ T cells, or bulk PBMC T cells (not recorded which). The sequence joins TRBV2 to TRBJ2-5; the D call of TRBD1 rests on TCRdb alone, since no DNA is present to check it. The CDR3 protein is CASNKDGAQETQYF. When the CDR3 is completed using the reference TRBV2 and TRBJ2-5 genes on either side, the full variable domain is EPEVTQTPSHQVTQMGQEVILRCVPISNHLYFYWYRQILGQKVEFLVSFYNNEISEKSEIFDDQFSVERPDGSNFTLKIRSTKLEDSAMYFCASNKDGAQETQYFGPGTRLLVL.